Listed below are T cell receptor beta chains from one sample, sequenced in a study of multiple sclerosis patients with progressive multifocal leukoencephalopathy. Repertoires were generated with immunoSEQ multiplex PCR, while TCRdb's copy carries only in-frame clones and drops some. The sample has 25,000 to 35,000 clones, roughly 86% seen once. The sample was PBMCs, taken from a patient treated with natalizumab. The receptors here all came from a human donor with multiple sclerosis. CDR3s leave out the opening cysteine and the closing phenylalanine or tryptophan. A D gene is named only where the DNA matches it firmly.

D | V | CDR3
. | TRBV28 | ASTNPRITGSTEAF
TRBD2 | TRBV10-3 | AISESIAGGSVTGELF
TRBD2 | TRBV9 | ASSETGGPSGEQF
TRBD2 | TRBV11-2 | ASSSPHSGSTYEQY
TRBD1 | TRBV11-1 | ASSRGQGLMNTEAF
. | TRBV27 | ASSTHRPSGELF
. | TRBV4-3 | ASSQDRAGGARRGYT
. | TRBV11-2 | ASSLGTGVTGELF
TRBD1 | TRBV19 | ASSIVGTGGYGYT
. | TRBV2 | ASSEAATNYGYT
. | TRBV6-6 | ASSSPRDYTYGYT
TRBD2 | TRBV29-1 | SVEGLSGTSKNIQY
. | TRBV7-9 | ASSLSDRSTYEQY
TRBD2 | TRBV27 | ASTPGGSYNEQF
. | TRBV19 | ASSPGSTYEQY
. | TRBV15 | ATSTGPETQY
. | TRBV5-1 | ASSPRGTLTSGANVLT
. | TRBV2 | ASSPEGGRASGEQY
TRBD2 | TRBV28 | ASSLVIVLAGGGSEQY
TRBD2 | TRBV12-5 | ASGPAQGTSGKSTDTQY
. | TRBV6-5 | ASSYSSGPIAYEQY
. | TRBV8-2 | GSTSAAPGSGGAGELF
. | TRBV7-9 | ASSFQETQY
. | TRBV7-2 | ASSLARGGSSSEQY
. | TRBV19 | ASRRDGANYGYT
TRBD1 | TRBV30 | AWSKIPTGAQKYSNQPQH
. | TRBV7-2 | ASSLMYKDEQY
. | TRBV6-5 | ASRTTAYGYT
. | TRBV7-9 | ASSSLDATLGEQY
. | TRBV6-9 | ASSRPGILHPYEQY
TRBD1 | TRBV10-3 | AISLTGALGTEAF
. | TRBV6-1 | ASSAVTQAYEQY
. | TRBV10-3 | AISESAGATEAF
. | TRBV7-9 | ASSLGPAPEQF
. | TRBV5-5 | ASSLDSEAF
. | TRBV10-3 | AINSDSLYGYT
. | TRBV27 | ASSFKGKLF
TRBD1 | TRBV2 | ASSSRDSHSALH
. | TRBV28 | ASSLPLTTGELF
TRBD1 | TRBV4-3 | ASSPGTDSPLH
TRBD1 | TRBV5-1 | ASSSSRQGPIGNTGELF
. | TRBV5-1 | ASSSLSPGDNYGYT